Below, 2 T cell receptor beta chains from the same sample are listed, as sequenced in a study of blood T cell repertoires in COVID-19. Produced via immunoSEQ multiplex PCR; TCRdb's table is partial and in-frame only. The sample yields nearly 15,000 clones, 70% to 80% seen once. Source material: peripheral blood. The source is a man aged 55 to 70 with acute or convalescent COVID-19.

The CDR3 sequence is CSASKASADTEAFF. The CDR3 DNA follows: TGCAGTGCGAGTAAGGCTTCTGCGGACACTGAAGCTTTCTTT. The chain couples TRBV20-1 to TRBJ1-1; D is undetermined. The ends were cut back, 6 bases at V and 3 bases at J, with 17 bases in the middle. Looked up from germline, CDR1 is DFQATT and CDR2 is SNEGSKA (reference sequence). This CDR3 has 14 residues.

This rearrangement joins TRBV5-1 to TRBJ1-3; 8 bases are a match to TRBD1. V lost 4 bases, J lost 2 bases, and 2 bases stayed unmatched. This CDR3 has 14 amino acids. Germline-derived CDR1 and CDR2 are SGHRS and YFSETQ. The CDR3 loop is CASSVQGAGNTIYF. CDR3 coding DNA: TGCGCCAGCAGCGTACAGGGGGCTGGAAACACCATATATTTT. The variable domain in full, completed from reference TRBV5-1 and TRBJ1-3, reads KAGVTQTPRYLIKTRGQQVTLSCSPISGHRSVSWYQQTPGQGLQFLFEYFSETQRNKGNFPGRFSGRQFSNSRSEMNVSTLELGDSALYLCASSVQGAGNTIYFGEGSWLTVV.